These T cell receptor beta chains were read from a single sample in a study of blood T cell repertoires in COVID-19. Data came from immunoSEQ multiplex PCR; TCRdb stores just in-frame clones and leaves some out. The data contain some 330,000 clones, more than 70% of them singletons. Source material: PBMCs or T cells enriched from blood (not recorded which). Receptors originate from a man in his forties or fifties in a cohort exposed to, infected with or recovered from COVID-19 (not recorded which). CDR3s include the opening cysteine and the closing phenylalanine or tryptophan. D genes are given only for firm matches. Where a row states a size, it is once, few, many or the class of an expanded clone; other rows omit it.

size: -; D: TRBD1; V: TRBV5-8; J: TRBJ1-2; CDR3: CASSSQGADGYTF; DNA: TGTGCCAGCAGCTCACAGGGGGCAGACGGCTACACCTTC
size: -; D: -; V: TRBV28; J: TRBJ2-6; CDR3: CASRRTGTTGANVLTF; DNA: TGTGCCAGCAGACGAACAGGGACTACTGGGGCCAACGTCCTGACTTTC
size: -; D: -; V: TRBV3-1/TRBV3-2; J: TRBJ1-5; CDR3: CASSQTPQGFGFNQPQHF; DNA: TGTGCCAGCAGCCAAACACCGCAGGGGTTTGGTTTCAATCAGCCCCAGCATTTT
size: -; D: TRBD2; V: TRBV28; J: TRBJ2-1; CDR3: CASSILRTSGWSSYNEQFF; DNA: TGTGCCAGCAGTATATTACGGACTAGCGGGTGGAGCTCCTACAATGAGCAGTTCTTC
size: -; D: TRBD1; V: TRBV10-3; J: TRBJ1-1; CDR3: CAIGTGLNTEAFF; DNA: TGTGCCATCGGGACAGGGCTGAACACTGAAGCTTTCTTT
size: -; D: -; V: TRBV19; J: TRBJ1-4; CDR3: CASSMGGYREKLFF; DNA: TGTGCCAGTAGTATGGGGGGTTATCGTGAAAAACTGTTTTTT
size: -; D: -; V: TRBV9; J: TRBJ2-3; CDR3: CASSVEGLPEQYF; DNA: TGTGCCAGCAGCGTAGAGGGGCTCCCCGAGCAGTATTTT
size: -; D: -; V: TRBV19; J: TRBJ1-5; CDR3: CASSIGAGSNQPQHF; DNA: TGTGCCAGTAGTATCGGAGCGGGTAGCAATCAGCCCCAGCATTTT
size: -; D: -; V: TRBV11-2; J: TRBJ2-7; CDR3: CASSLVGGGIVGEQYF; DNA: TGTGCCAGCAGCTTAGTAGGGGGCGGGATAGTTGGCGAGCAGTACTTC
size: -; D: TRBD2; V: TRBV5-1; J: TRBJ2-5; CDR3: CASSPASGGQETQYF; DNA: TGCGCCAGCAGCCCTGCTAGCGGGGGCCAAGAGACCCAGTACTTC
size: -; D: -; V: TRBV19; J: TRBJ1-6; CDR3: CASSMAAGLGSPLHF; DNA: TGTGCCAGTAGTATGGCAGCGGGTTTAGGGTCACCCCTCCACTTT
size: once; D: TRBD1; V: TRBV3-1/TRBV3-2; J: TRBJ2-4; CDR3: CASSQAGTGLAKNIQYF; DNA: TGTGCCAGCAGCCAAGCAGGGACAGGGCTAGCCAAAAACATTCAGTACTTC
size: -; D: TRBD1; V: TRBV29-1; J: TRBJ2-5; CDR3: CSVRGQPETQYF; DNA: TGCAGCGTTCGGGGACAGCCAGAGACCCAGTACTTC
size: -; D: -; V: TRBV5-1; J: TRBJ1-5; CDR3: CASSLDSPNQPQHF; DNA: TGCGCCAGCAGCTTGGACAGCCCGAATCAGCCCCAGCATTTT
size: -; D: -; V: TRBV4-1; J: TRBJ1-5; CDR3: CASSQERSRADQPQHF; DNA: TGCGCCAGCAGCCAAGAGCGGTCCAGGGCTGACCAGCCCCAGCATTTT
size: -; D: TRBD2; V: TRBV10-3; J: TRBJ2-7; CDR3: CAISAGTSGHEQYF; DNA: TGTGCCATCAGTGCGGGGACTAGCGGCCACGAGCAGTACTTC